The rows below give T cell receptor beta chains drawn from one sample of a study of T cells in Graves' hyperthyroidism and ophthalmopathy. TCRdb called the multiplex PCR reads again in MiXCR, with one record for every CDR3 protein. The table records 540,000 or so distinct CDR3 sequences, less than 20% of them present only once. The sequencing input was blood. These receptors came from a woman aged 30 to 39 with Graves' hyperthyroidism. CDR3s include the opening cysteine and the closing phenylalanine or tryptophan. The D gene is left open where the match is weak. The size entry is marked missing in some rows and otherwise reads once, few, many or a size class.

V: TRBV5-1; J: TRBJ1-2; size: NA; D: NA; CDR3: CASTGGDNYGYTF; DNA: TGCGCCAGCACCGGGGGGGACAACTATGGCTACACCTTC
V: TRBV6-2/TRBV6-3; J: TRBJ1-5; size: NA; D: NA; CDR3: CASLTPEGPQHF; DNA: TGTGCCAGCTTGACTCCCGAGGGGCCCCAGCATTTT
V: TRBV10-3; J: TRBJ2-1; size: NA; D: NA; CDR3: CAISESNDNEQFF; DNA: TGTGCCATCAGTGAGTCTAATGACAATGAGCAGTTCTTC
V: TRBV6-1; J: TRBJ2-7; size: NA; D: TRBD1; CDR3: CASTGESYEQYF; DNA: TGTGCCAGTACAGGGGAGTCCTACGAGCAGTACTTC
V: TRBV2; J: TRBJ2-1; size: many; D: NA; CDR3: CASRDRDWHNEQFF; DNA: TGTGCCAGCAGAGACCGGGACTGGCACAATGAGCAGTTCTTC
V: TRBV3-1; J: TRBJ1-5; size: NA; D: TRBD1; CDR3: CASSHGTGANQPQHF; DNA: TGTGCCAGCAGCCATGGTACAGGGGCCAATCAGCCCCAGCATTTT
V: TRBV12-3/TRBV12-4; J: TRBJ1-5; size: many; D: NA; CDR3: CASRQGDRAHQPQHF; DNA: TGTGCCAGCAGACAAGGGGACCGCGCTCATCAGCCCCAGCATTTT
V: TRBV29-1; J: TRBJ2-7; size: NA; D: TRBD1; CDR3: CSVALGQGSYEQYF; DNA: TGCAGCGTTGCATTGGGACAGGGCTCTTACGAGCAGTACTTC
V: TRBV11-1; J: TRBJ2-3; size: many; D: NA; CDR3: CASSSLIERPTDTQYF; DNA: TGTGCCAGCAGCTCCCTTATAGAGCGGCCCACAGATACGCAGTATTTT
V: TRBV6-1; J: TRBJ2-2; size: many; D: TRBD2; CDR3: CASSEGHALYSGRRFGGELFF; DNA: TGTGCCAGCAGTGAAGGACACGCGCTGTATAGCGGGAGAAGGTTTGGCGGGGAGCTGTTTTTT
V: TRBV19; J: TRBJ1-1; size: NA; D: NA; CDR3: CAASSVGGTEAFF; DNA: TGTGCCGCTAGCTCAGTGGGAGGCACTGAAGCTTTCTTT
V: TRBV20-1; J: TRBJ2-7; size: many; D: TRBD2; CDR3: CSANPGTSGYEQYF; DNA: TGCAGTGCTAATCCGGGGACTAGCGGCTACGAGCAGTACTTC
V: TRBV6-2/TRBV6-3; J: TRBJ2-2; size: NA; D: NA; CDR3: CASSYRTVNTGELFF; DNA: TGTGCCAGCAGTTACAGGACAGTGAACACCGGGGAGCTGTTTTTT
V: TRBV5-6; J: TRBJ2-2; size: NA; D: NA; CDR3: CASSLQGETGELFF; DNA: TGTGCCAGCAGCTTGCAGGGTGAGACCGGGGAGCTGTTTTTT
V: TRBV3-1; J: TRBJ2-3; size: many; D: TRBD2; CDR3: CASSPGGNTDTQYF; DNA: TGTGCCAGCAGCCCCGGGGGGAACACAGATACGCAGTATTTT
V: TRBV19; J: TRBJ1-6; size: NA; D: NA; CDR3: CASSMGTAFDNSPLHF; DNA: TGTGCCAGTAGTATGGGTACTGCCTTTGATAATTCACCCCTCCACTTT
V: TRBV5-1; J: TRBJ2-1; size: many; D: TRBD1; CDR3: CASSLDRGHHEQFF; DNA: TGCGCCAGCAGCTTGGACAGGGGGCACCATGAGCAGTTCTTC
V: TRBV20-1; J: TRBJ2-7; size: many; D: TRBD2; CDR3: CSARDAGGPIEQYF; DNA: TGCAGTGCTAGAGATGCGGGAGGGCCGATCGAGCAGTACTTC
V: TRBV7-3; J: TRBJ2-3; size: many; D: NA; CDR3: CASSLSGRGRTDTQYF; DNA: TGTGCCAGCAGCTTAAGTGGCCGGGGGCGTACAGATACGCAGTATTTT
V: TRBV28; J: TRBJ1-6; size: many; D: NA; CDR3: CASSLEGSPLHF; DNA: TGTGCCAGCAGTTTAGAGGGATCACCCCTCCACTTT
V: TRBV5-6; J: TRBJ1-2; size: many; D: NA; CDR3: CASSSAGGAYGYTF; DNA: TGTGCCAGCAGCTCGGCTGGGGGGGCCTATGGCTACACCTTC
V: TRBV2; J: TRBJ2-3; size: many; D: NA; CDR3: CASSEAGVTDTQYF; DNA: TGTGCCAGCAGTGAAGCGGGGGTCACAGATACGCAGTATTTT